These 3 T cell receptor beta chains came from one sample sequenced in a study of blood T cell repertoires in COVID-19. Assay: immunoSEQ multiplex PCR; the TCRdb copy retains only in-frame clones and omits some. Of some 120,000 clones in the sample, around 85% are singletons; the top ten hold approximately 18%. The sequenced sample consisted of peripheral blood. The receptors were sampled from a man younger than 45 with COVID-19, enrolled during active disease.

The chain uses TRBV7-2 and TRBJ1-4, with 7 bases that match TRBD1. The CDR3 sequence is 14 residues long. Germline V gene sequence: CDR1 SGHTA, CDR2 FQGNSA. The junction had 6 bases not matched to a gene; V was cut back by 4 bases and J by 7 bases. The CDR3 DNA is TGTGCCAGCAGCTCGACAGGGTCCGGTGAAAAACTGTTTTTT. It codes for CASSSTGSGEKLFF. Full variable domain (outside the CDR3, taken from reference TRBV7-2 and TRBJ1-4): GAGVSQSPSNKVTEKGKDVELRCDPISGHTALYWYRQSLGQGLEFLIYFQGNSAPDKSGLPSDRFSAERTGGSVSTLTIQRTQQEDSAVYLCASSSTGSGEKLFFGSGTQLSVL.

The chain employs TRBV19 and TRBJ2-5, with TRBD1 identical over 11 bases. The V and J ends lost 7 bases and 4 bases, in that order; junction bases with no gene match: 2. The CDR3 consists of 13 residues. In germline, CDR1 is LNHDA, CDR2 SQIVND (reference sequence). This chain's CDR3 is CASIGTGGETQYF. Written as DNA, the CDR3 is TGTGCCAGTATCGGGACAGGGGGAGAGACCCAGTACTTC.

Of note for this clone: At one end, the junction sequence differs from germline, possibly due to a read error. This CDR3 reads CASSEPGQGRLTDF. As DNA, the CDR3 is TGTGCCAGCAGTGAACCGGGACAGGGGCGTCTCACGGATTTT. The chain carries TRBV6-1 and TRBJ1-3; 10 bases match TRBD1. The CDR3 extends over 14 amino acids. The germline V gene has CDR1 MNHNS and CDR2 SASEGT.